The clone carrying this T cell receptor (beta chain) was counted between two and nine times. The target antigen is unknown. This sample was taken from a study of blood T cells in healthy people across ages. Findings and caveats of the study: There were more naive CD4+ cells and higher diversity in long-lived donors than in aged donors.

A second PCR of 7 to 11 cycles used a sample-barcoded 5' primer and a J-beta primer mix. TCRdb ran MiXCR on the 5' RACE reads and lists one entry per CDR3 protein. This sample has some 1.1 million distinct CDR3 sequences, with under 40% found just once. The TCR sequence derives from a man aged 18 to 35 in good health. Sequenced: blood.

This CDR3 reads CASSQDDRSNEKLFF. The CDR3 nucleotides are TGTGCCAGCAGCCAAGATGACCGGTCAAATGAAAAACTGTTTTTT. This chain joins TRBV4-2 and TRBJ1-4; D uncertain. This CDR3 comprises 15 residues. Trimming shortened V by 0 bases and J by 5 bases, and 10 bases separated the two germline ends. CDR1 LGHNA and CDR2 YNFKEQ come from the germline V gene.